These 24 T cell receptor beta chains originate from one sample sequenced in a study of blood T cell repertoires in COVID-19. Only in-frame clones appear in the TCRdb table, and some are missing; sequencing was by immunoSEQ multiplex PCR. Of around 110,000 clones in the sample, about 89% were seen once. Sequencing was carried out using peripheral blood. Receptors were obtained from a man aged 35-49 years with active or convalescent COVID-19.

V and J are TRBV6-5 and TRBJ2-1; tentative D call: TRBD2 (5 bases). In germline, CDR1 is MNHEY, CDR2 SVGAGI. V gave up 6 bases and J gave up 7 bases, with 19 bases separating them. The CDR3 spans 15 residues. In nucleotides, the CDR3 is TGTGCCAGCAGGACCTTAGCGAGAGACGGTAATGAGCAGTTCTTC. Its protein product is CASRTLARDGNEQFF.

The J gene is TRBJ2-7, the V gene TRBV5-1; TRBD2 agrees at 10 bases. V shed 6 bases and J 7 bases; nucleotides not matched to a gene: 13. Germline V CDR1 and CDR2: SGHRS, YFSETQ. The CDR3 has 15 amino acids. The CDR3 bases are TGCGCCAGCACACCCCAAGCGGGAGGGCCAGGAGAGCAGTACTTC. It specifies CASTPQAGGPGEQYF.

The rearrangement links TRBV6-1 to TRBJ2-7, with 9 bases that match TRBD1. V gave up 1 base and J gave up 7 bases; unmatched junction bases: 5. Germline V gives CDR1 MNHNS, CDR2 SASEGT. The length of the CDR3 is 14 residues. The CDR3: CASSEGGQGREQYF. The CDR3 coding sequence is TGTGCCAGCAGTGAAGGAGGACAGGGGAGGGAGCAGTACTTC.

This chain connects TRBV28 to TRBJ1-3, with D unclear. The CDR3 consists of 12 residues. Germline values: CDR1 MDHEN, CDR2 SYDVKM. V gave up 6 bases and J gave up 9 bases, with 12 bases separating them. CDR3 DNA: TGTGCCAGCAGCCTTCGATGGAGCACCATATATTTT. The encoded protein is CASSLRWSTIYF.

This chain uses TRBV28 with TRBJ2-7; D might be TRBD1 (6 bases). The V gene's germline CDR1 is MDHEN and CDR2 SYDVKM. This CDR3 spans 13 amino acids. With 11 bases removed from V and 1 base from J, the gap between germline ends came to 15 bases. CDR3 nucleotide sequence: TGTGCCGCAGGGCAGGGGCTATCCTACGAGCAGTACTTC. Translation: CAAGQGLSYEQYF.

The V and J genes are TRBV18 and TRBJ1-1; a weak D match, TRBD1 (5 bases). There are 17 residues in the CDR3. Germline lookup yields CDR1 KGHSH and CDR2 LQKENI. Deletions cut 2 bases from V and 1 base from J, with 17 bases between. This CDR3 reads CASSPVRQRTKNTEAFF. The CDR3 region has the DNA TGTGCCAGCTCACCAGTCCGACAGAGAACAAAGAACACTGAAGCTTTCTTT.

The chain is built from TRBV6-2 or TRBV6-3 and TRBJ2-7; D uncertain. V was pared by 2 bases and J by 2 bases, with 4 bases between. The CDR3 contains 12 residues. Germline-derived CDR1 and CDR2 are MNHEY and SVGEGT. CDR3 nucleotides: TGTGCCAGCAGTTACCTAGCCTACGAGCAGTACTTC. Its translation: CASSYLAYEQYF.

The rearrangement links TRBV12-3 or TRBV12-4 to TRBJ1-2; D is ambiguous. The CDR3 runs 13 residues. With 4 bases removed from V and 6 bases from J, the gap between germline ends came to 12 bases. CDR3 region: CASSSHSTHGYTF. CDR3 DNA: TGTGCCAGCAGTTCCCATTCTACGCATGGCTACACCTTC.

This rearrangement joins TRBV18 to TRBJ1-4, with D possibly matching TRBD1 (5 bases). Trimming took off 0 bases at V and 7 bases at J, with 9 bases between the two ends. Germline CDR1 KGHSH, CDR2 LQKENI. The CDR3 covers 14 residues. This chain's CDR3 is CASSPPGGSEKLFF. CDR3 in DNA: TGTGCCAGCTCACCACCGGGGGGTAGTGAAAAACTGTTTTTT.

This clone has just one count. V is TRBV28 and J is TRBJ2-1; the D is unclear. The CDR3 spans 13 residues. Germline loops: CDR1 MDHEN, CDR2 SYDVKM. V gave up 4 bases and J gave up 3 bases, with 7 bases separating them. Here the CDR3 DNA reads TGTGCCAGCAGTTCGAACGGCTACAATGAGCAGTTCTTC. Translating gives CASSSNGYNEQFF.

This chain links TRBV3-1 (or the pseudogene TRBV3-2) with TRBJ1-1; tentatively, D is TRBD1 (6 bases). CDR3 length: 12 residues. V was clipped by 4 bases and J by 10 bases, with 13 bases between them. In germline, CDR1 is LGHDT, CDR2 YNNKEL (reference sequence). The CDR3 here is CASSPTGTLAFF. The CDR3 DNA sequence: TGTGCCAGCAGCCCGACCGGGACATTAGCTTTCTTT.

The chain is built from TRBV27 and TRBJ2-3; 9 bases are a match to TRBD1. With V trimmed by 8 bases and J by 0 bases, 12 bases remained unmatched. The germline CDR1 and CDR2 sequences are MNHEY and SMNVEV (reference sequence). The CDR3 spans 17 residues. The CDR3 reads CASLTSGTGLSTDTQYF. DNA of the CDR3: TGTGCCAGCTTAACCTCTGGGACAGGGCTTAGCACAGATACGCAGTATTTT.

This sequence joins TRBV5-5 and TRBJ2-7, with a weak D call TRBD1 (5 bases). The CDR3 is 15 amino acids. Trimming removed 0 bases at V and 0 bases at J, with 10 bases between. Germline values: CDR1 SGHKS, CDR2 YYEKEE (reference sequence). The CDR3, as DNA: TGTGCCAGCAGCTTGGACAGGACGGTCTCCTACGAGCAGTACTTC. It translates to CASSLDRTVSYEQYF.

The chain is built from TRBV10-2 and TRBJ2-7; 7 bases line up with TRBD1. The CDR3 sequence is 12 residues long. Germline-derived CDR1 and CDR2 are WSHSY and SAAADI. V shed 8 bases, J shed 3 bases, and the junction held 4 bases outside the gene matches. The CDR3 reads CASGDSYYEQYF. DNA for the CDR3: TGCGCCAGCGGGGACAGTTACTACGAGCAGTACTTC.

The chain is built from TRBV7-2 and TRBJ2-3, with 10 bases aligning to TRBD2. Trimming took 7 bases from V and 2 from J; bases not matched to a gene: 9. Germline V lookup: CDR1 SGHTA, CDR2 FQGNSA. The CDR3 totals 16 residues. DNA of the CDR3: TGTGCCAGCACAACTACTAGCGGGGCGAACACAGATACGCAGTATTTT. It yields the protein CASTTTSGANTDTQYF.

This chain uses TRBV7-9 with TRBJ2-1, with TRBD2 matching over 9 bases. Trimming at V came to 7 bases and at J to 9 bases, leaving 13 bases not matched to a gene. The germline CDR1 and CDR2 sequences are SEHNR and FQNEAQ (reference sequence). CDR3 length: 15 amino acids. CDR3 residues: CASTNPGLASLEQFF. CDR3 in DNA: TGTGCCAGCACCAACCCGGGACTAGCTTCTCTTGAGCAGTTCTTC.

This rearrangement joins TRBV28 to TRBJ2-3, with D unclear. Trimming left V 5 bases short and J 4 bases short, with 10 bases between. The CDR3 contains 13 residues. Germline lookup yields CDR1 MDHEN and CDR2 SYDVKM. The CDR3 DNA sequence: TGTGCCAGCAGTCCCCGTAGAGCAGATACGCAGTATTTT. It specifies CASSPRRADTQYF.

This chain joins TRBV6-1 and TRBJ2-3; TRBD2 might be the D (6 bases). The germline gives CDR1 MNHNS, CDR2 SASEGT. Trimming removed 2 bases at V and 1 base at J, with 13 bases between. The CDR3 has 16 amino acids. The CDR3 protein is CASSELPGEGTDTQYF. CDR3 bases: TGTGCCAGCAGTGAATTGCCGGGAGAGGGCACAGATACGCAGTATTTT.

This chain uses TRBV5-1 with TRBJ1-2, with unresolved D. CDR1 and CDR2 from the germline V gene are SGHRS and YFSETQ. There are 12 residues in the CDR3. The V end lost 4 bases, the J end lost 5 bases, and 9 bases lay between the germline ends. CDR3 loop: CASSDDIYGYTF. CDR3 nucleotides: TGCGCCAGCAGCGATGACATTTATGGCTACACCTTC. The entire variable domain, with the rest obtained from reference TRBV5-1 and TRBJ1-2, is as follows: KAGVTQTPRYLIKTRGQQVTLSCSPISGHRSVSWYQQTPGQGLQFLFEYFSETQRNKGNFPGRFSGRQFSNSRSEMNVSTLELGDSALYLCASSDDIYGYTFGSGTRLTVV.

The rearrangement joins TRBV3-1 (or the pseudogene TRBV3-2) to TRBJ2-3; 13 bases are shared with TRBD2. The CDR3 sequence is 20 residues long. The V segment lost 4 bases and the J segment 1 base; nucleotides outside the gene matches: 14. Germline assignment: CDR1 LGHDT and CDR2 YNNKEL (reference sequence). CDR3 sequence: CASSPRQIRGLAGRTDTQYF. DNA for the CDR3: TGTGCCAGCAGCCCAAGACAAATACGGGGACTAGCGGGACGCACAGATACGCAGTATTTT.

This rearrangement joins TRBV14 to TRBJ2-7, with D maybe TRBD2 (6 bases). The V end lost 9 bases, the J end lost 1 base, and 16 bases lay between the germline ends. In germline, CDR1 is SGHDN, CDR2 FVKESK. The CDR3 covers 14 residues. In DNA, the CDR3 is TGTGCCAGTGATGACGGGGGACGGTCCTACGAGCAGTACTTC. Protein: CASDDGGRSYEQYF.

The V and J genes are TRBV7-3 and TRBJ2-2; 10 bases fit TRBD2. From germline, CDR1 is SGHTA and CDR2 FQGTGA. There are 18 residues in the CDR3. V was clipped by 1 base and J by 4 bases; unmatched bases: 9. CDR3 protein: CASSLRNRAGGGTGELFF. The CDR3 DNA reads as TGTGCCAGCAGCTTAAGGAACCGAGCGGGAGGGGGCACCGGGGAGCTGTTTTTT. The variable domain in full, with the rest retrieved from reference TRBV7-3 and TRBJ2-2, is GAGVSQTPSNKVTEKGKYVELRCDPISGHTALYWYRQSLGQGPEFLIYFQGTGAADDSGLPNDRFFAVRPEGSVSTLKIQRTERGDSAVYLCASSLRNRAGGGTGELFFGEGSRLTVL.

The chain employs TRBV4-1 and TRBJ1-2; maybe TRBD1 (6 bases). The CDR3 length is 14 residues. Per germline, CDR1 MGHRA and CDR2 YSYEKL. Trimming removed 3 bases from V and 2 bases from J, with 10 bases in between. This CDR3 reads CASSHQGKNYGYTF. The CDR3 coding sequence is TGCGCCAGCAGCCATCAGGGGAAAAACTATGGCTACACCTTC.

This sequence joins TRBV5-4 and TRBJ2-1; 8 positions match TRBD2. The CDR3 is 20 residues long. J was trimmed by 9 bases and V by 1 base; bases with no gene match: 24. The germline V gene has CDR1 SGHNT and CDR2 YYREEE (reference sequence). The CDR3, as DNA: TGTGCCAGCAGCTTGTCCCCAACCCTGAGCAGCGGGAGTCCGCAAGGTGAGCAGTTCTTC. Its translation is CASSLSPTLSSGSPQGEQFF.